A selection of T cell receptor beta chains follows, all from one sample in a study of technical replicates of blood from several donors. Profiling relied on immunoSEQ multiplex PCR, and the TCRdb table lists in-frame clones only, not all of them. The sample has some 58,000 clones; roughly 92% are singletons. Sequenced input: T cells isolated from PBMCs. These receptors came from a human donor in good health. CDR3s include the opening cysteine and the closing phenylalanine or tryptophan. D genes are given only for firm matches. Only part of the rows carry a size: once, few, many, or a class if the clone is expanded.

-	TRBV29-1	TRBJ1-1	-	TGCAGCGGTACCTATGGACAGCGACTCTCCTCTGAAGCTTTCTTT	CSGTYGQRLSSEAFF
-	TRBV7-9	TRBJ2-7	-	TGTGCCAGCAACGATAGGGGGGGAGAGCAGTACTTC	CASNDRGGEQYF
-	TRBV5-6	TRBJ2-5	TRBD2	TGTGCCAGCAGCTTGGATTCTAGCGGCCAAGAGACCCAGTACTTC	CASSLDSSGQETQYF
once	TRBV5-1	TRBJ2-5	TRBD1	TGCGCCAGCAGCTTGGGCAAGACAGGGCTTAGAGAGACCCAGTACTTC	CASSLGKTGLRETQYF
-	TRBV5-1	TRBJ2-3	TRBD1	TGCGCCAGCAGCACAGGGGGGATGACAGATACGCAGTATTTT	CASSTGGMTDTQYF
-	TRBV9	TRBJ2-7	TRBD1	TGTGCCAGCAGCGTTCAGGGGGCAACCTACGAGCAGTACTTC	CASSVQGATYEQYF
-	TRBV7-8	TRBJ2-3	-	TGTGCCAGCAGCTCAGGGACTTACACAGATACGCAGTATTTT	CASSSGTYTDTQYF
few	TRBV5-1	TRBJ1-1	TRBD1	TGCGCCAGCAGCTCGGGACAGGGGGACACTGAAGCTTTCTTT	CASSSGQGDTEAFF
-	TRBV7-9	TRBJ2-7	TRBD2	TGTGCCAGCAGCATAGCGGGAGGCCCTCTACTGGAGCAGTACTTC	CASSIAGGPLLEQYF
-	TRBV11-2	TRBJ1-6	-	TGTGCCAGCAGCTTAGGATCCTCGCAGTCACCCCTCCACTTT	CASSLGSSQSPLHF
once	TRBV5-1	TRBJ2-5	-	TGCGCCAGCAGCTTAGGACTGGGACAAGAGACCCAGTACTTC	CASSLGLGQETQYF
-	TRBV10-3	TRBJ1-2	TRBD1	TGTGCCATCACCTCAGGACAGGGAGAGGCGGGCTACACCTTC	CAITSGQGEAGYTF
-	TRBV5-6	TRBJ1-1	TRBD1	TGTGCCAGCAGACGGACAGGGAACACTGAAGCTTTCTTT	CASRRTGNTEAFF
-	TRBV7-6	TRBJ2-2	TRBD2	TGTGCCAGCAGCCCGAGGCCGCGGGGGGAGTCCGGGGAGCTGTTTTTT	CASSPRPRGESGELFF
-	TRBV5-6	TRBJ1-5	TRBD1	TGTGCCAGCAGTTACGGACAGGCCCATCAGCCCCAGCATTTT	CASSYGQAHQPQHF
once	TRBV7-9	TRBJ1-1	TRBD1	TGTGCCAGCAGCTTAGGGGGACAGGGTTGGGGTATTAACACTGAAGCTTTCTTT	CASSLGGQGWGINTEAFF